This T cell receptor beta chain is drawn from a study of glioma-infiltrating T cells after dendritic cell vaccination. Study at large: Patients had newly diagnosed or recurrent glioblastoma and received dendritic cell vaccines. At biweekly intervals, patients got three intradermal dendritic cell vaccine injections.

Time point meaning: after dendritic cell vaccination, including at tumor progression/relapse. PBMC were collected before vaccination, two weeks after the third vaccination, and at progression. Primers: 60 V beta forward and 13 J beta reverse. Data came from immunoSEQ multiplex PCR; TCRdb stores just in-frame clones and leaves some out. The sample comprises tens of thousands of clones, roughly four fifths of which are singletons, and about 6.8% rests with the top ten. With 3 bases clipped from V and 5 bases from J, the junction kept 5 bases outside the gene matches. CDR1 is SGHNT and CDR2 is YYREEE in the germline V gene (reference sequence). This CDR3 is built from 14 residues.

The clonotype was recovered from a human donor with glioblastoma. Sample: blood, taken after dendritic cell vaccination. V usage is TRBV5-4 and J usage is TRBJ1-2; 9 bases are shared with TRBD1. The CDR3 loop is CASSSGTGRYGYTF. Here the CDR3 DNA reads TGTGCCAGCAGCTCAGGGACAGGGCGGTATGGCTACACCTTC. The whole variable domain, filled in from reference TRBV5-4 and TRBJ1-2, reads ETGVTQSPTHLIKTRGQQVTLRCSSQSGHNTVSWYQQALGQGPQFIFQYYREEENGRGNFPPRFSGLQFPNYSSELNVNALELDDSALYLCASSSGTGRYGYTFGSGTRLTVV.